This TCR beta chain was retrieved from a study of cytomegalovirus exposure and HLA in healthy donors. Study-wide results and limits: Segments of the TCR beta V type were, in most cases, productive about 87% or about 30% of the time in an earlier analysis.

Unrecorded immune exposure was likely among donors, who were nominally healthy when sampled. PCR used 60 Vbeta primers and 13 Jbeta primers. Only in-frame clones appear in the TCRdb table, and some are missing; sequencing was by immunoSEQ multiplex PCR. The repertoire shows roughly 60,000 clones; the top ten hold 4%. On this clone itself: Its antigen remains unidentified.

This TCR came from a male donor in good health and CMV-seronegative. Sequencing was carried out using PBMCs.

The CDR3 DNA follows: TGTGCCAGCAGCCACGGGGGGAGCTCCTACAATGAGCAGTTCTTC. This gives the protein CASSHGGSSYNEQFF. V is TRBV5-4 and J is TRBJ2-1; TRBD2 matches at 7 bases. CDR1 is SGHNT, CDR2 YYREEE, per germline (reference sequence). Losses at the gene ends were 4 bases for V and 0 bases for J; bases not matched to a gene: 4. The CDR3 covers 15 residues.